The rows below give T cell receptor beta chains drawn from one sample of a study of cytomegalovirus exposure and HLA in healthy donors. The repertoire was sequenced with immunoSEQ multiplex PCR; TCRdb's copy has only in-frame clones and lacks some. Here the sample spans roughly 90,000 clones, over 75% being singletons. Sequencing used PBMCs. The source of these receptors is a man under 40 in good health and CMV-seronegative. Both conserved end residues are part of each CDR3. A D gene is named only where the DNA matches it firmly. Clone size, where shown, is once, few, many, or a class for clones that have expanded.

NA	TRBV5-4	TRBJ1-4	TRBD1	CASSPGTGVEKLFF	TGTGCCAGCAGCCCCGGGACAGGAGTCGAAAAACTGTTTTTT
once	TRBV5-1	TRBJ2-7	NA	CASSPATDRIFYEQYF	TGCGCCAGCAGCCCTGCAACCGACAGGATTTTCTACGAGCAGTACTTC
NA	TRBV9	TRBJ2-3	NA	CASSPGAGGTDTQYF	TGTGCCAGCAGCCCAGGGGCGGGGGGCACAGATACGCAGTATTTT
NA	TRBV27	TRBJ1-1	NA	CASSLSILEGVAFF	TGTGCCAGCAGTTTATCGATTCTGGAGGGTGTAGCTTTCTTT
NA	TRBV5-1	TRBJ2-3	NA	CASRLQTSTDTQYF	TGCGCCAGCAGACTGCAAACTAGCACAGATACGCAGTATTTT
NA	TRBV30	TRBJ1-2	TRBD1	CAWEMTGGGGYTF	TGTGCCTGGGAGATGACAGGGGGTGGTGGCTACACCTTC
NA	TRBV5-5	TRBJ2-1	TRBD2	CASSTVAGSGTNEQFF	TGTGCCAGCAGCACGGTAGCGGGGTCCGGGACCAATGAGCAGTTCTTC
NA	TRBV6-6	TRBJ2-7	TRBD1	CASTKGGSSYEQYF	TGTGCCAGCACTAAAGGGGGCAGCTCCTACGAGCAGTACTTC
NA	TRBV10-3	TRBJ2-5	TRBD1	CAISDPDRGGEETQYF	TGTGCCATCAGTGACCCTGACAGGGGTGGGGAAGAGACCCAGTACTTC
NA	TRBV30	TRBJ2-1	TRBD2	CAWESLSGGYNEQFF	TGTGCCTGGGAATCACTTAGCGGGGGATACAATGAGCAGTTCTTC
NA	TRBV5-1	TRBJ2-7	NA	CASSDPQGSYEQYF	TGCGCCAGCAGCGACCCCCAGGGCTCCTACGAGCAGTACTTC
NA	TRBV9	TRBJ1-2	NA	CASSDGVSGGLGGYTF	TGTGCCAGCAGCGATGGTGTATCGGGGGGGCTGGGGGGCTACACCTTC
NA	TRBV4-1	TRBJ1-1	NA	CASSQRSGYTEAFF	TGCGCCAGCAGCCAAAGGTCGGGTTACACTGAAGCTTTCTTT
few	TRBV5-1	TRBJ2-1	TRBD1	CASSVGQGSYNEQFF	TGCGCCAGCAGCGTGGGACAGGGGTCCTACAATGAGCAGTTCTTC
NA	TRBV2	TRBJ1-2	NA	CASTPITGSGGYTF	TGTGCCAGCACCCCCATCACAGGGAGTGGTGGCTACACCTTC
NA	TRBV19	TRBJ2-7	TRBD2	CASSRLAGSYEQYF	TGTGCCAGTAGTAGACTAGCGGGAAGCTACGAGCAGTACTTC
NA	TRBV28	TRBJ1-1	NA	CASSLLGSLNTEAFF	TGTGCCAGCAGTTTATTGGGCAGTCTGAACACTGAAGCTTTCTTT
NA	TRBV10-1	TRBJ1-1	NA	CASSLTENTEAFF	TGCGCCAGCAGTTTAACAGAGAACACTGAAGCTTTCTTT
NA	TRBV5-4	TRBJ2-7	TRBD1	CASSSRDRGSYEQYF	TGTGCCAGCAGCTCCCGGGACAGGGGTTCCTACGAGCAGTACTTC
NA	TRBV2	TRBJ1-5	TRBD1	CASREGQGAGQPQHF	TGTGCCAGCAGGGAAGGGCAGGGGGCCGGTCAGCCCCAGCATTTT
NA	TRBV7-9	TRBJ1-2	TRBD1	CASSPNRDRGGYTF	TGTGCCAGCAGCCCGAACCGGGACAGGGGTGGCTACACCTTC
NA	TRBV5-1	TRBJ2-3	NA	CASSLLGQTSTDTQYF	TGCGCCAGCAGCTTGCTAGGACAGACTAGCACAGATACGCAGTATTTT
NA	TRBV5-1	TRBJ1-2	NA	CASSLARQGIYGYTF	TGCGCCAGCAGCTTGGCCCGGCAGGGGATCTATGGCTACACCTTC
NA	TRBV6-1	TRBJ2-1	NA	CASSESYRNEQFF	TGTGCCAGCAGTGAATCGTACCGGAATGAGCAGTTCTTC
NA	TRBV6-4	TRBJ2-3	NA	CASSDSVGGTDTQYF	TGTGCCAGCAGTGACTCGGTAGGAGGCACAGATACGCAGTATTTT
once	TRBV15	TRBJ1-1	TRBD1	CATSRGDRGLAEAFF	TGTGCCACCAGCAGGGGGGACAGGGGGCTGGCTGAAGCTTTCTTT
NA	TRBV6-4	TRBJ2-3	TRBD2	CASSDTLAGADTQYF	TGTGCCAGCAGTGACACACTAGCGGGAGCAGATACGCAGTATTTT
NA	TRBV7-2	TRBJ2-7	TRBD2	CASSLGSGGDYEQYF	TGTGCCAGCAGCTTAGGGAGCGGGGGGGACTACGAGCAGTACTTC
NA	TRBV19	TRBJ2-3	NA	CASTGQFTTDTQYF	TGTGCCAGTACCGGACAGTTTACCACAGATACGCAGTATTTT
few	TRBV18	TRBJ2-5	TRBD2	CASSALTSRLADQETQYF	TGTGCCAGCTCAGCCCTCACCAGCAGGCTAGCGGACCAAGAGACCCAGTACTTC
NA	TRBV5-6	TRBJ2-7	NA	CASSFPGLGNEQYF	TGTGCCAGCAGCTTCCCAGGGTTGGGGAACGAGCAGTACTTC
NA	TRBV7-9	TRBJ2-7	TRBD1	CASSPGTGLNYEQYF	TGTGCCAGCAGCCCGGGGACAGGCCTAAACTACGAGCAGTACTTC
NA	TRBV5-1	TRBJ1-3	NA	CASSLRQDGAGNTIYF	TGCGCCAGCAGCTTGCGACAGGACGGAGCTGGAAACACCATATATTTT
NA	TRBV30	TRBJ2-7	NA	CAWSAAYEQYF	TGTGCCTGGAGTGCAGCCTACGAGCAGTACTTC
NA	TRBV5-4	TRBJ1-1	TRBD1	CASSRGQGETEAFF	TGTGCCAGCAGCAGGGGACAGGGAGAAACTGAAGCTTTCTTT
once	TRBV5-1	TRBJ2-1	NA	CASSLEGGDYNEQFF	TGCGCCAGCAGCTTGGAAGGGGGGGACTACAATGAGCAGTTCTTC
NA	TRBV15	TRBJ1-2	NA	CATSAGFNYGYTF	TGTGCCACCAGCGCGGGATTCAACTATGGCTACACCTTC
NA	TRBV2	TRBJ1-2	NA	CASSEYWETNYGYTF	TGTGCCAGCAGTGAATATTGGGAGACTAACTATGGCTACACCTTC
NA	TRBV10-1	TRBJ2-7	TRBD1	CASSGGTGSYEQYF	TGCGCCAGCAGTGGGGGGACAGGGTCCTACGAGCAGTACTTC
NA	TRBV10-1	TRBJ2-1	TRBD2	CASSEGSAGDYNEQFF	TGCGCCAGCAGTGAGGGATCAGCGGGGGACTACAATGAGCAGTTCTTC
NA	TRBV10-3	TRBJ1-1	NA	CAISDLDSQGNTEAFF	TGTGCCATCAGTGACCTAGACTCTCAAGGGAACACTGAAGCTTTCTTT
NA	TRBV19	TRBJ2-7	NA	CASSPYLAYEQYF	TGTGCCAGTAGTCCCTACTTAGCCTACGAGCAGTACTTC
NA	TRBV29-1	TRBJ1-1	NA	CSVQSRVSLTEAFF	TGCAGCGTCCAATCGAGGGTAAGCCTCACTGAAGCTTTCTTT
NA	TRBV5-1	TRBJ1-1	NA	CASSLGGVSGRTEAFF	TGCGCCAGCAGCTTGGGTGGGGTCTCGGGGAGGACTGAAGCTTTCTTT
NA	TRBV5-5	TRBJ2-7	NA	CASRLGPDPYEQYF	TGTGCCAGCAGACTAGGGCCCGATCCCTACGAGCAGTACTTC
NA	TRBV10-3	TRBJ2-1	TRBD2	CAIRLGLANSYNEQFF	TGTGCCATCAGGCTAGGACTAGCGAACTCCTACAATGAGCAGTTCTTC
NA	TRBV5-4	TRBJ1-1	TRBD1	CASSKGGRGDTEAFF	TGTGCCAGCAGCAAAGGGGGCAGGGGGGACACTGAAGCTTTCTTT
NA	TRBV15	TRBJ2-7	TRBD2	CATSRDSSGSWGYEQYF	TGTGCCACCAGCAGAGATTCTAGCGGGAGTTGGGGCTACGAGCAGTACTTC
NA	TRBV6-5	TRBJ1-3	NA	CASSNPTGRNTIYF	TGTGCCAGCAGCAACCCTACGGGGAGAAACACCATATATTTT
NA	TRBV19	TRBJ1-2	NA	CASSIGVSGSLYGYTF	TGTGCCAGTAGTATAGGGGTTTCAGGGTCTCTATATGGCTACACCTTC
NA	TRBV7-9	TRBJ1-2	NA	CASSSGTQVHYGYTF	TGTGCCAGCAGCTCCGGGACTCAAGTACACTATGGCTACACCTTC
NA	TRBV2	TRBJ1-2	NA	CAGIPTANYGYTF	TGTGCCGGAATACCGACAGCTAACTATGGCTACACCTTC
once	TRBV6-5	TRBJ2-7	TRBD1	CASSLGQITYEQYF	TGTGCCAGCAGCCTGGGACAGATAACCTACGAGCAGTACTTC
NA	TRBV4-1	TRBJ1-4	TRBD1	CASSQEVLGTGVEKLFF	TGCGCCAGCAGCCAAGAGGTACTCGGGACAGGGGTTGAAAAACTGTTTTTT
few	TRBV6-4	TRBJ2-1	TRBD2	CASSDSAGGLDEQFF	TGTGCCAGCAGTGACTCAGCGGGGGGGCTTGATGAGCAGTTCTTC